This TCR beta chain derives from a study of cytomegalovirus exposure and HLA in healthy donors. Worth noting for this clone: The antigen is undetermined.

Whole-study findings and limits: A later analysis showed TCR association rates differing by HLA locus, peaking at DRB1 and lowest at HLA-C. Productive status was seen about 90% or about 30% of the time for most TCR beta V segments in an earlier analysis. On later analysis, the bulk of CMV-associated TCR beta chains appeared to be HLA-restricted.

Germline CDR1 LNHDA, CDR2 SQIVND (reference sequence). Trimming took 7 bases from V and 5 from J; bases not matched to a gene: 17. The CDR3 is made up of 17 amino acids. PCR involved 60 Vbeta and 13 Jbeta primers. Method: immunoSEQ multiplex PCR; TCRdb's copy keeps in-frame clones and lacks some. The sample yields hundreds of thousands of clones, roughly 90% seen once. The sequencing sample was made of PBMCs. V gene TRBV19 combines with J gene TRBJ1-2; 9 positions agree with TRBD1. This clonotype was obtained from a woman aged 18 to 35 in good health and CMV-seronegative. CDR3 bases: TGTGCCAGTAAAACGGGACAGGGAAGGGGAACTACGTATGGCTACACCTTC. Protein sequence: CASKTGQGRGTTYGYTF. The full variable domain, with the rest looked up from reference TRBV19 and TRBJ1-2, is DGGITQSPKYLFRKEGQNVTLSCEQNLNHDAMYWYRQDPGQGLRLIYYSQIVNDFQKGDIAEGYSVSREKKESFPLTVTSAQKNPTAFYLCASKTGQGRGTTYGYTFGSGTRLTVV.